This T cell receptor (beta chain) was documented in a study of human T cells and chemical hapten exposure. Individual cDNA molecules received unique molecular identifiers in the library. TCRdb reprocessed the RACE reads with MiXCR, giving one entry per CDR3 protein. The sample contains approximately 74,000 distinct CDR3 sequences, approximately 32% of which appear only once. The CDR3 is made up of 16 amino acids. Germline V gene sequence: CDR1 DFQATT, CDR2 SNEGSKA (reference sequence). The germline V and J ends were trimmed by 6 bases and 0 bases, with 20 bases remaining between them. Specified time point: patch test 1, 2 weeks after DPC sensitization. Treatment indicated: therapeutic diphenylcyclopropenone sensitization with weekly scalp DPC.

This receptor was identified in a man aged 40-55 years with alopecia areata. Some clones in this sample may be carry-over from other donors' samples. The rearrangement joins TRBV20-1 to TRBJ1-1; the D is unclear. Sequences were derived from whole blood, sampled in connection with sensitization to the hapten diphenylcyclopropenone (DPC). CDR3 DNA: TGCAGTGCCCAAGATCAAGGGATAGCGGTGAACACTGAAGCTTTCTTT. Its protein is CSAQDQGIAVNTEAFF.